The clone carrying this T cell receptor beta chain appeared many times. Its antigen is as yet unknown. Trimming shortened V by 5 bases and J by 0 bases, and 11 bases separated the two germline ends. This CDR3 has 15 residues. This sample stems from a study of metastatic and nonmetastatic thyroid tumors. For the study at large: Malignant and benign thyroid patients had repertoires compared in peripheral blood and tumor or nodule tissue. Findings and limits, study-wide: Significantly greater TCR beta diversity was reportedly found in malignant thyroid tumors than in benign nodules (in blood and tumor).

Per the study methods: A papillary thyroid cancer distant-metastasis classifier was built from CDR3 differences across clinicopathological groups. Using MiXCR, TCRdb re-called clones from the PCR reads. The authors' filters were not applied to this entry. The data contain tens of thousands of clones, around 14% of them singletons. All patients reached thyroid surgery having received no treatment beforehand. Material for sequencing was blood. The chain links TRBV12-3 or TRBV12-4 to TRBJ1-3, with a weak D call TRBD1 (5 bases). The clonotype originates from a female donor with papillary thyroid cancer or a benign thyroid nodule (not recorded which). Some clones in this sample may be carry-over from other donors' samples. CDR3 coding DNA: TGTGCCAGCAGTAGGGACGGTGTCTCTGGAAACACCATATATTTT. This gives the protein CASSRDGVSGNTIYF.